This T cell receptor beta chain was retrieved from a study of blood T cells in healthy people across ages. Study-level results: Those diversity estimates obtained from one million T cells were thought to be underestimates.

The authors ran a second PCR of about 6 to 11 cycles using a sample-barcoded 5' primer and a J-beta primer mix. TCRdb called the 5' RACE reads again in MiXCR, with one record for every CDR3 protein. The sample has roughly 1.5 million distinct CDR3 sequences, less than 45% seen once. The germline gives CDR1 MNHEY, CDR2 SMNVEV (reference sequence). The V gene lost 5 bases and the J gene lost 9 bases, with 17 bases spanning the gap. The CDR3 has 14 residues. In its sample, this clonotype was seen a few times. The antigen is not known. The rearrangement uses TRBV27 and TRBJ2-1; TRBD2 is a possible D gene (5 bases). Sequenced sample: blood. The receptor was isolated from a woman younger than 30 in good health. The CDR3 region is CASSLLTGSVEQFF. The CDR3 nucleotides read TGTGCCAGCAGTCTATTAACGGGGAGTGTTGAGCAGTTCTTC.